A single T cell receptor beta chain is shown here with its context. Its antigen is still unknown. The V and J ends lost 4 bases and 7 bases respectively, with 14 bases between them. The CDR3 runs 13 residues. This sample is drawn from a study of sequential checkpoint blockade in melanoma. Study summary: First-line arms were nivolumab then ipilimumab, or the reverse, randomized 1:1. Over 20 patients had matched tumor biopsies before treatment and at week 13 after nivolumab or ipilimumab alone.

Study-wide points: T-cell fraction and clonality followed PD-L1 and CD8+ counts, not mutational load.

Treatment here: randomized to nivolumab then ipilimumab (arm A) or the reverse (arm B). None of the patients previously received DNA-damaging chemotherapy. The method was immunoSEQ multiplex PCR; TCRdb's version includes in-frame clones alone and lacks a portion of them. Counted here are approximately 19,000 clones, over 60% occurring once; the ten biggest clones make up around 5%. The sequences come from tumor tissue (inferred from file names), collected from a patient given nivolumab and ipilimumab in sequence. The V gene is TRBV7-1, the J gene TRBJ2-7; tentative D call: TRBD2 (5 bases). TRBV7-1 is an open reading frame whose function is uncertain. This clonotype was sampled from a human donor with melanoma. The CDR3 region is CASSFMYREEQYF. The CDR3 nucleotides are TGTGCCAGCAGCTTTATGTATCGGGAAGAGCAGTACTTC.